Listed below are T cell receptor beta chains from one sample, sequenced in a study of identical twins. A single record per CDR3 protein comes from TCRdb applying MiXCR to the 5' RACE reads. There are 690,000 or so distinct CDR3 sequences in the sample; about 9.4% occur only once, and 0.98% lies in the top ten. The same sample was also used in a study of yellow fever vaccine responses in identical twins.

Input material: PBMCs. The receptors originated from a woman aged 18-29 years in good health. The CDR3 runs from the conserved cysteine through the conserved F or W. D genes are given only for firm matches. Clone size is shown for a subset of rows, as once, few, many or a class of expanded clone.

v_call	clone_size	j_call	d_call	cdr3_nt	cdr3_aa
TRBV12-3/TRBV12-4	.	TRBJ2-7	.	TGTGCCAGTCGTCAGGGGCAAGAGCAGTACTTC	CASRQGQEQYF
TRBV6-5	.	TRBJ2-2	.	TGTGCCAGCAGTTACTCGATAAATTCCGGGGAGCTGTTTTTT	CASSYSINSGELFF
TRBV20-1	few	TRBJ2-1	TRBD2	TGCAGTGCTAGAGATACCAGCGGGGCTTGGAATGAGCAGTTCTTC	CSARDTSGAWNEQFF
TRBV20-1	many	TRBJ2-3	TRBD1	TGCAGTGCCGAAGGACCGGGACAGGGCACAGATACGCAGTATTTT	CSAEGPGQGTDTQYF
TRBV27	few	TRBJ2-1	.	TGTGCCAGCAGTTTACAGGCAGGGAGATACAATGAGCAGTTCTTC	CASSLQAGRYNEQFF
TRBV20-1	.	TRBJ2-1	TRBD2	TGCAGTGCCACCGGGACTAGCGGGATCCATGAGCAGTTCTTC	CSATGTSGIHEQFF
TRBV10-3	.	TRBJ1-3	.	TGTGCCATCAGTGAGAATCAGGAGATCTCTGGAAACACCATATATTTT	CAISENQEISGNTIYF
TRBV20-1	.	TRBJ2-7	.	TGCAGTGCTAGGGAGGGGGGGGCAATCTACGAGCAGTACTTC	CSAREGGAIYEQYF
TRBV6-1	many	TRBJ1-5	.	TGTGCCAGCAGTGAAATAGGGACAATCGATCAGCCCCAGCATTTT	CASSEIGTIDQPQHF
TRBV11-2	.	TRBJ1-2	TRBD1	TGTGCCAGCAGCTTAGAAACCAGGGGGGGCGCCGACTATGGCTACACCTTC	CASSLETRGGADYGYTF
TRBV3-1	few	TRBJ2-5	.	TGTGCCAGCAGCCAAGATACGGCTAGCGTCCAAGAGACCCAGTACTTC	CASSQDTASVQETQYF
TRBV5-6	many	TRBJ2-2	.	TGTGCCAGCAGCTTAGCACAGAACACCGGGGAGCTGTTTTTT	CASSLAQNTGELFF
TRBV7-2	.	TRBJ2-7	.	TGTGCCAGCAGCATAAACGGGGGAAGTAGCTCCTACGAGCAGTACTTC	CASSINGGSSSYEQYF
TRBV7-9	few	TRBJ2-2	.	TGTGCCAGCAGCTTATATCAGACGAACACCGGGGAGCTGTTTTTT	CASSLYQTNTGELFF
TRBV7-9	few	TRBJ2-7	TRBD1	TGTGCCAGCACCCTAGATGGGGACAGGTTCTACGAGCAGTACTTC	CASTLDGDRFYEQYF
TRBV7-9	many	TRBJ1-1	.	TGTGCCAGCAGCTTAGGGGGGGATTCGAACACTGAAGCTTTCTTT	CASSLGGDSNTEAFF
TRBV11-2	few	TRBJ2-5	TRBD1	TGTGCCAGCAGCTTAGGTTCAGGGGGTATAGAGACCCAGTACTTC	CASSLGSGGIETQYF
TRBV7-9	.	TRBJ2-7	.	TGTGCCAGCAGCCCCGAGCTGGTCCTAAACGAGCAGTACTTC	CASSPELVLNEQYF
TRBV5-1	many	TRBJ2-7	TRBD2	TGCGCCAGCAGCTTAACGGAGGGAGGGATTCACGAGCAGTACTTC	CASSLTEGGIHEQYF
TRBV20-1	few	TRBJ2-4	.	TGCAGTGCTAGATCGGGGGGCGTGGGCAAAAACATTCAGTACTTC	CSARSGGVGKNIQYF
TRBV12-3/TRBV12-4	few	TRBJ2-3	.	TGTGCCAGCAGTTCAAATCGGGACAACACAGATACGCAGTATTTT	CASSSNRDNTDTQYF
TRBV11-2	.	TRBJ2-1	.	TGTGCCAGCAGCCTACGTCGGGACTTCCTTTACAATGAGCAGTTCTTC	CASSLRRDFLYNEQFF
TRBV10-2	few	TRBJ1-1	.	TGCGCCAGCAGTGAAGGGAACTGGGCTGAAGCTTTCTTT	CASSEGNWAEAFF
TRBV7-8	few	TRBJ2-4	.	TGTGCCAGCAGCGCTTCAAAAAACATTCAGTACTTC	CASSASKNIQYF
TRBV9	.	TRBJ2-5	.	TGTGCCAGCAGCGTAGAGTCAGGGCTGGAGACCCAGTACTTC	CASSVESGLETQYF
TRBV7-2	.	TRBJ2-3	TRBD2	TGTGCCAGCAGCTTAACCGGGACTACTAGCACAGATACGCAGTATTTT	CASSLTGTTSTDTQYF
TRBV5-1	.	TRBJ2-2	.	TGCGCCAGCAGCTTCGAGGGGATGAACACCGGGGAGCTGTTTTTT	CASSFEGMNTGELFF
TRBV11-2	.	TRBJ2-5	.	TGTGCCAGCAGCTTCGGCAACCAAGAGACCCAGTACTTC	CASSFGNQETQYF
TRBV9	few	TRBJ2-3	.	TGTGCCAGCAGCGCCCGCCCGAACATGGATACGCAGTATTTT	CASSARPNMDTQYF
TRBV7-2	few	TRBJ2-7	.	TGTGCCAGCAGCGCGGGGTTGGGGTTTTTGTACGAGCAGTACTTC	CASSAGLGFLYEQYF
TRBV12-3/TRBV12-4	.	TRBJ1-1	.	TGTGCCAGCAGTCTCCCGGGGAGGATGAACACTGAAGCTTTCTTT	CASSLPGRMNTEAFF
TRBV5-6	few	TRBJ1-6	.	TGTGCCAGCAGCTTGTACAGTGATAATTCACCCCTCCACTTT	CASSLYSDNSPLHF
TRBV28	.	TRBJ1-1	.	TGTGCCAGCAGTTTGGGCCCGCAGGCTTTCTTT	CASSLGPQAFF
TRBV6-1	few	TRBJ1-2	.	TGTGCCAGCACCCAAGAAGGGGGGGCCTATGGCTACACCTTC	CASTQEGGAYGYTF
TRBV5-5	.	TRBJ2-2	.	TGTGCCAGCAGCTTTTTCCCCCCGACCGCAGGTAGACGGGAGCTGTTTTTT	CASSFFPPTAGRRELFF
TRBV7-9	few	TRBJ2-1	.	TGTGCCAGCAGCATCGACAGTCCCTACAATGAGCAGTTCTTC	CASSIDSPYNEQFF
TRBV20-1	many	TRBJ2-3	.	TGCAGTGCTAGATCAGGCACAGATACGCAGTATTTT	CSARSGTDTQYF
TRBV4-3	few	TRBJ2-3	.	TGCGCCAGCAGCCAAGACAAGGCTAGCACAGATACGCAGTATTTT	CASSQDKASTDTQYF
TRBV24-1	few	TRBJ2-3	TRBD1	TGTGCCACCAGTGATTTTACGACAGGGTTTCCAGATACGCAGTATTTT	CATSDFTTGFPDTQYF